The rows below give T cell receptor beta chains drawn from one sample of a study of blood T cell repertoires in COVID-19. The protocol was immunoSEQ multiplex PCR, while the TCRdb copy is restricted to in-frame clones and leaves out a portion. The table includes about 400,000 clones, under 90% detected once. Sequencing was performed on PBMCs or T cells enriched from blood (not recorded which). The receptors come from a woman aged 25 to 45 who had recovered from COVID-19. Each CDR3 is given with its conserved first and last residue. Each record gives: V gene, D gene, J gene, CDR3 DNA, CDR3 protein. A D gene is named only where the DNA matches it firmly.

>TRBV2|-|TRBJ1-1
TGTGCCAGCAGTGAAGGCGGCACTGAAGCTTTCTTT
CASSEGGTEAFF
>TRBV30|TRBD1|TRBJ1-2
TGTGCCTGGAATGACGGACAGGCACACTATGGCTACACCTTC
CAWNDGQAHYGYTF
>TRBV9|-|TRBJ1-1
TGTGCCAGCAGCCCATTGGCAGTGGGGGGGGCTGAAGCTTTCTTT
CASSPLAVGGAEAFF
>TRBV19|TRBD1|TRBJ2-1
TGTGCCAGTAGTACCGGGACAGGGGGTTTCGATGAGCAGTTCTTC
CASSTGTGGFDEQFF
>TRBV7-9|-|TRBJ1-6
TGTGCCAGCAGCTTAGGACGGGGAGGGGATTCACCCCTCCACTTT
CASSLGRGGDSPLHF
>TRBV30|-|TRBJ2-7
TGTGCCTGGAGGCGTCCCCATGTCTCCTACGAGCAGTACTTC
CAWRRPHVSYEQYF
>TRBV5-1|TRBD2|TRBJ2-3
TGCGCCAGCAGCTTACCGGGACTAGCGGGCAGCACAGATACGCAGTATTTT
CASSLPGLAGSTDTQYF
>TRBV25-1|-|TRBJ2-7
TGTGCCAGCGGTCCCACGGGAGTCTACGAGCAGTACTTC
CASGPTGVYEQYF
>TRBV7-9|TRBD1|TRBJ1-1
TGTGCCAGCAGCGGGACAGGGACCAACACTGAAGCTTTCTTT
CASSGTGTNTEAFF
>TRBV19|TRBD1|TRBJ2-1
TGTGCCAGTAGTATAAGTTTTGGGACCGGGACAGCGAACCACAATGAGCAGTTCTTC
CASSISFGTGTANHNEQFF
>TRBV14|-|TRBJ2-4
TGTGCCAGCAGCCATGAGTTCCTGAACATTCAGTACTTC
CASSHEFLNIQYF